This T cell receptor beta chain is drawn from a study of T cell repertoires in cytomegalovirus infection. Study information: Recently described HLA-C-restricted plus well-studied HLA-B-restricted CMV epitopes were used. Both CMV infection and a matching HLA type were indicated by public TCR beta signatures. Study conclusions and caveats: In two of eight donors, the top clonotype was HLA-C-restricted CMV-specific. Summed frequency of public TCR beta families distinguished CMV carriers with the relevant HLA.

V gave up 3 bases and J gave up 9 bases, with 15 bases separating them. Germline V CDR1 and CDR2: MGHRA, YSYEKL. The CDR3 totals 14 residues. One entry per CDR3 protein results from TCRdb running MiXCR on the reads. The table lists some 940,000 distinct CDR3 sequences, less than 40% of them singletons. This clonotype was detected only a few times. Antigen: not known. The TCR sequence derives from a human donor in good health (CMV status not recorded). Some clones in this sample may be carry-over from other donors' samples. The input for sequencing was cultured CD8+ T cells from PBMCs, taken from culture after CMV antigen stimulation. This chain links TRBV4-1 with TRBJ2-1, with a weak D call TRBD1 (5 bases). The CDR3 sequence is CASSHTTGRVEQFF. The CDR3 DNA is TGCGCCAGCAGCCATACTACCGGCAGGGTTGAGCAGTTCTTC.